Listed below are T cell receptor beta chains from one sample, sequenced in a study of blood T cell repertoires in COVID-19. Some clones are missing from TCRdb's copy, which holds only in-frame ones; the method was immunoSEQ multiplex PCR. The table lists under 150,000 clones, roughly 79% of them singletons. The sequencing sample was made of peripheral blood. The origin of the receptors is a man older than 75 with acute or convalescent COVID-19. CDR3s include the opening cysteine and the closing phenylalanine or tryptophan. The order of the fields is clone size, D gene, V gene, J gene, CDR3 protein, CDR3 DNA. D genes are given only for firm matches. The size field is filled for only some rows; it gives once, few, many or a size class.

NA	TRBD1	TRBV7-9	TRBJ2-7	CASSLARTGGAYEQYF	TGTGCCAGCAGCTTAGCCCGGACAGGGGGCGCTTACGAGCAGTACTTC
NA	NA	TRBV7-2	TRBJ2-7	CASSLGQDNEQYF	TGTGCCAGCAGCTTAGGACAGGACAACGAGCAGTACTTC
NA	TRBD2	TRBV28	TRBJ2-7	CASSQLAGAYEQYF	TGTGCCAGCAGCCAACTAGCGGGGGCCTACGAGCAGTACTTC
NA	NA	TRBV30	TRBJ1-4	CAWSVLGLRYEKLFF	TGTGCCTGGAGTGTCTTGGGGCTGCGTTATGAAAAACTGTTTTTT
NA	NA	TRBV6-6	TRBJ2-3	CASDGTRTDTQYF	TGTGCCAGCGACGGGACTCGCACAGATACGCAGTATTTT
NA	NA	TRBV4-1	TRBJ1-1	CASSQVRGAHTEAFF	TGCGCCAGCAGCCAAGTCCGGGGGGCACACACTGAAGCTTTCTTT
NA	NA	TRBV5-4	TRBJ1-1	CASSFGQGTNTEAFF	TGTGCCAGCAGCTTTGGGCAGGGGACGAACACTGAAGCTTTCTTT
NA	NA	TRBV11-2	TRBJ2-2	CASSLERNRRTGELFF	TGTGCCAGCAGCTTAGAGCGTAACAGGCGGACCGGGGAGCTGTTTTTT
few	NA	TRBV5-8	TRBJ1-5	CASSKYRVSNQPQHF	TGTGCCAGCAGTAAGTACAGAGTCAGCAATCAGCCCCAGCATTTT
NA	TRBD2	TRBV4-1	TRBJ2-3	CASSQGLALTDTQYF	TGCGCCAGCAGCCAGGGACTAGCGTTGACAGATACGCAGTATTTT
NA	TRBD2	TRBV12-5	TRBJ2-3	CVRGGGGHRHTQYF	TGTGTCCGGGGGGGCGGGGGCCATCGACATACGCAGTATTTT
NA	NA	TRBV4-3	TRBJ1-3	CASSQDIGRGNTIYF	TGCGCCAGCAGCCAAGATATTGGGAGAGGAAACACCATATATTTT
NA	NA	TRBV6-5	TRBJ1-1	CASSPQMNTEAFF	TGTGCCAGCAGTCCACAGATGAACACTGAAGCTTTCTTT
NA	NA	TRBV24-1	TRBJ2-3	CATGGTSTDTQYF	TGTGCCACCGGGGGGACGTCAACAGATACGCAGTATTTT
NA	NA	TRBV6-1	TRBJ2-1	CASSVEGSSSYNEQFF	TGTGCCAGCAGTGTGGAGGGATCAAGCTCCTACAATGAGCAGTTCTTC
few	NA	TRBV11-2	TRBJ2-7	CASSPMTGTYEQYF	TGTGCCAGCAGCCCAATGACAGGTACCTACGAGCAGTACTTC
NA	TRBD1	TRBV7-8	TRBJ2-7	CASSWDADRFSYEQYF	TGTGCCAGCAGCTGGGACGCGGACAGGTTCTCCTACGAGCAGTACTTC
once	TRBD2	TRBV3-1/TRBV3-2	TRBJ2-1	CASSQDGGAYNEQFF	TGTGCCAGCAGCCAAGACGGGGGGGCCTACAATGAGCAGTTCTTC
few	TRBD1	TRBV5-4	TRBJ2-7	CASSSVAGTGPSYEQYF	TGTGCCAGCAGTTCGGTCGCAGGGACAGGACCTTCCTACGAGCAGTACTTC
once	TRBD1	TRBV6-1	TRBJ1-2	CASSSRQGANYGYTF	TGTGCCAGCAGTTCCCGACAGGGGGCGAACTATGGCTACACCTTC
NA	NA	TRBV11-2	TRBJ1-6	CASSLAGLKNSPLHF	TGTGCCAGCAGCTTAGCGGGTCTAAAGAATTCACCCCTCCACTTT
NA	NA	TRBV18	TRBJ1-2	CASSPPSGSQGIYGYTF	TGTGCCAGCTCACCACCGTCAGGGAGCCAGGGGATCTATGGCTACACCTTC